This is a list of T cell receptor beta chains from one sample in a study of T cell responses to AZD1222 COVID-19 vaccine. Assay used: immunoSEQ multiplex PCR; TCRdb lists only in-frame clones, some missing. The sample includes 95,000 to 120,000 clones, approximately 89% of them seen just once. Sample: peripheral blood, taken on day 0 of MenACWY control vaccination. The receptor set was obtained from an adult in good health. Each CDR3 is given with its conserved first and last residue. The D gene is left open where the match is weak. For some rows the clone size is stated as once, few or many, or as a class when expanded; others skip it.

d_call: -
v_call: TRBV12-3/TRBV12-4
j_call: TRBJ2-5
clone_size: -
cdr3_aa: CASSFYPRETQYF
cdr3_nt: TGTGCCAGCAGTTTTTACCCCAGGGAGACCCAGTACTTC

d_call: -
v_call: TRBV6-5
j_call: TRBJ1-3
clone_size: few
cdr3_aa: CASIPAPGNTIYF
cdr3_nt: TGTGCCAGCATACCAGCCCCTGGAAACACCATATATTTT

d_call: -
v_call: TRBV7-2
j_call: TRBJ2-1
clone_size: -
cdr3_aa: CASSFLAGNLGNEQFF
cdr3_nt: TGTGCCAGCAGCTTTCTGGCGGGGAATCTAGGGAATGAGCAGTTCTTC

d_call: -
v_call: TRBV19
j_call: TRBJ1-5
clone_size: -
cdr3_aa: CASSVGQGARQPQHF
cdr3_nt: TGTGCCAGTAGTGTTGGGCAGGGTGCGCGGCAGCCCCAGCATTTT

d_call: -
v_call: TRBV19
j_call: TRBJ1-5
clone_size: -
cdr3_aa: CASSMGLSNQPQHF
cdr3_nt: TGTGCCAGTAGTATGGGTCTCAGCAATCAGCCCCAGCATTTT

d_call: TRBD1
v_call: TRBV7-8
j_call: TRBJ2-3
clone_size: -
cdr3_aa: CASSGQGARGTDTQYF
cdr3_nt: TGTGCCAGCAGCGGCCAGGGGGCGCGAGGCACAGATACGCAGTATTTT

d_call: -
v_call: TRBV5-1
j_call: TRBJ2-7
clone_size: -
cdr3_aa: CASSLYSSLSYEQYF
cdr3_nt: TGCGCCAGCAGCTTGTATTCCTCGCTTTCCTACGAGCAGTACTTC

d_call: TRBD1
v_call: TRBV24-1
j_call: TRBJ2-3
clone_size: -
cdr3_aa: CATSNPGTGATDTQYF
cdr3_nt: TGTGCCACCAGTAACCCTGGGACAGGGGCCACAGATACGCAGTATTTT

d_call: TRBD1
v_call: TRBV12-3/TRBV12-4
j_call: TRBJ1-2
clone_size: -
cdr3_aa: CASSPGQDYGYTF
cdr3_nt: TGTGCCAGCAGCCCGGGACAGGACTATGGCTACACCTTC

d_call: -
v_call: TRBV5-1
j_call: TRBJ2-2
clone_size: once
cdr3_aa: CASTNSGELFF
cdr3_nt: TGCGCCAGCACCAATTCAGGGGAGCTGTTTTTT

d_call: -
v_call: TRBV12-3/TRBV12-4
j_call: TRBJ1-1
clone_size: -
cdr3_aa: CASSLGQGVEAFF
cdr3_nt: TGTGCCAGCAGTTTAGGGCAGGGTGTTGAAGCTTTCTTT

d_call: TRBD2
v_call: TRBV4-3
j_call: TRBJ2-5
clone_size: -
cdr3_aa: CASSQVWGGVKETQYF
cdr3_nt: TGCGCCAGCAGCCAAGTATGGGGGGGGGTGAAAGAGACCCAGTACTTC

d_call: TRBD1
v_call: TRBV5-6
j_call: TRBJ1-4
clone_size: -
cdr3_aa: CASSLWQGAEKLFF
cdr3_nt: TGTGCCAGCAGCTTGTGGCAGGGGGCTGAAAAACTGTTTTTT

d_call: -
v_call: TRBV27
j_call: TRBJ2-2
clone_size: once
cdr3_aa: CASLETGNTGELFF
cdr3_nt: TGTGCCAGTTTGGAGACAGGGAACACCGGGGAGCTGTTTTTT

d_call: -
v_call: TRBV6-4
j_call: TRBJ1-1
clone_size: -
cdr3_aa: CASSATRVGTEAFF
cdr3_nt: TGTGCCAGCAGTGCCACGAGGGTTGGCACTGAAGCTTTCTTT

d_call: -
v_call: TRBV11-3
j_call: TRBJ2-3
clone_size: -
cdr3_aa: CASSLDTGTDTQYF
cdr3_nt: TGTGCCAGCAGCTTAGACACCGGCACAGATACGCAGTATTTT

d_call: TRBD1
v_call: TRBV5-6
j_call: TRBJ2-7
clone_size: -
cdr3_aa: CASSHLTGNEQYF
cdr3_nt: TGTGCCAGCAGCCACTTGACAGGGAACGAGCAGTACTTC

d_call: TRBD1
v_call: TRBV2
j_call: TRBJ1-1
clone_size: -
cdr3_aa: CASSGQGGTEAFF
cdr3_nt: TGTGCCAGCAGTGGACAGGGAGGCACTGAAGCTTTCTTT

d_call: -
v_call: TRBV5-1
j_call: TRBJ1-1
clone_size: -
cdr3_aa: CASSPQIRQLEAFF
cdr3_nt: TGCGCCAGCAGCCCCCAGATCAGACAGCTTGAAGCTTTCTTT

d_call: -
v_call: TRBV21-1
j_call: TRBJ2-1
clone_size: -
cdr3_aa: CASSKRSRAPYNEQFF
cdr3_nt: TGTGCCAGCAGCAAACGTAGTCGGGCTCCCTACAATGAGCAGTTCTTC

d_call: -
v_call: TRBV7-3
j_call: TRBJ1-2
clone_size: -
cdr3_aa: CASSLTQQGRVYGYTF
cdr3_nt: TGTGCCAGCAGCTTAACCCAGCAGGGGCGGGTCTATGGCTACACCTTC

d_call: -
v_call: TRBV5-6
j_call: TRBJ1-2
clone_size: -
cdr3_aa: CASSQAYWTDNYGYTF
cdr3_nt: TGTGCCAGCAGCCAGGCCTACTGGACTGACAACTATGGCTACACCTTC

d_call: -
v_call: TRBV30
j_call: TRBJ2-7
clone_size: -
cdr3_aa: CAWSAGRREQYF
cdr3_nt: TGTGCCTGGAGTGCTGGCAGGAGGGAGCAGTACTTC

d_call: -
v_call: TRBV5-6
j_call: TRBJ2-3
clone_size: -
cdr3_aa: CASSLLLDADTQYF
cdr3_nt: TGTGCCAGCAGCTTGTTACTAGACGCAGATACGCAGTATTTT

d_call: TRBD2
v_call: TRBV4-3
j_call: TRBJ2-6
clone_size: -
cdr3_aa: CASSRVAGGSGANVLTF
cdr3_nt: TGCGCCAGCAGCCGGGTAGCGGGGGGTTCTGGGGCCAACGTCCTGACTTTC

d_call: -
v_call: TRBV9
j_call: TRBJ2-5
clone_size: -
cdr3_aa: CASSATQGDVETQYF
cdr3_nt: TGTGCCAGCAGCGCCACACAGGGTGACGTGGAGACCCAGTACTTC

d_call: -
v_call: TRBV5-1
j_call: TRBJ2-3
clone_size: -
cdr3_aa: CASSPTTGTSTDTQYF
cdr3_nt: TGCGCCAGCAGCCCAACGACAGGGACTAGCACAGATACGCAGTATTTT

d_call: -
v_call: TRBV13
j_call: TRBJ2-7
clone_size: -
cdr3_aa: CASSFPGTYEQYF
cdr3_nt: TGTGCCAGCAGCTTTCCGGGAACCTACGAGCAGTACTTC

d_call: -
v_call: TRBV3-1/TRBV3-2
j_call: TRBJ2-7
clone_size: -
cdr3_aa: CASSQEAGAYEQYF
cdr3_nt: TGTGCCAGCAGCCAAGAGGCGGGGGCGTACGAGCAGTACTTC

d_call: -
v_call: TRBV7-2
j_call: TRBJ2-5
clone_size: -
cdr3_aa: CASSLLRTAQETQYF
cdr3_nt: TGTGCCAGCAGCTTACTGCGGACAGCCCAAGAGACCCAGTACTTC

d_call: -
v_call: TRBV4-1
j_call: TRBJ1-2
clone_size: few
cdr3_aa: CASSRGGQGGYTF
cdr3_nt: TGCGCCAGCAGCCGCGGGGGGCAGGGTGGCTACACCTTC

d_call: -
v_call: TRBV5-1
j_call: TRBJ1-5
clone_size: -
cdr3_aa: CASSLEPRGGTGQPQHF
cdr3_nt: TGCGCCAGCAGCCTTGAGCCCCGTGGGGGGACGGGTCAGCCCCAGCATTTT

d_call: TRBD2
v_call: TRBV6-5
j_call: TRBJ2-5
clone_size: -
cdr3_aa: CASSKGTRKRETQYF
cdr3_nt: TGTGCCAGTTCTAAGGGGACTAGGAAGCGGGAGACCCAGTACTTC

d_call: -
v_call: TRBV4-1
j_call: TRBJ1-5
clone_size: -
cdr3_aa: CASSPYRGQPQHF
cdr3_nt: TGCGCCAGCAGCCCGTATAGGGGTCAGCCCCAGCATTTT

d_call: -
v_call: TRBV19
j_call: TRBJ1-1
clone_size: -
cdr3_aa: CASSIGMNTEAFF
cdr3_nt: TGTGCCAGTAGTATCGGCATGAACACTGAAGCTTTCTTT

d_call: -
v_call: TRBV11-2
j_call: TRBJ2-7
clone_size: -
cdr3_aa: CASSLGVYKDEQYF
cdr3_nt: TGTGCCAGCAGCTTAGGGGTCTATAAGGACGAGCAGTACTTC

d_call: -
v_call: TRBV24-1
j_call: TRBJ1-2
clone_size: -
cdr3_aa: CATSDRQGGSYTF
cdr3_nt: TGTGCCACCAGTGATCGGCAGGGTGGAAGCTACACCTTC

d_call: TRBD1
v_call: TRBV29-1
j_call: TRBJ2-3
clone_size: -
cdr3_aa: CSATLGQGADTQYF
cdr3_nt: TGCAGCGCCACCCTGGGGCAGGGGGCCGATACGCAGTATTTT

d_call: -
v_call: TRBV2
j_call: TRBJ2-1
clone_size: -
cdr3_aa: CASSSRRGGGNEQFF
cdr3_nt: TGTGCCAGTTCTTCCCGGAGGGGGGGCGGAAATGAGCAGTTCTTC

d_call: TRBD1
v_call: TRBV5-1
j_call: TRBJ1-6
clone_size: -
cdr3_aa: CASSLPGTGEDNSPLHF
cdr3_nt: TGCGCCAGCAGCTTGCCTGGGACAGGGGAGGATAATTCACCCCTCCACTTT

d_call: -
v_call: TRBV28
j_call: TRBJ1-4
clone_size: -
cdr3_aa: CASTFPGATNEKLFF
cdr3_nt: TGTGCCAGCACCTTTCCGGGGGCAACTAATGAAAAACTGTTTTTT

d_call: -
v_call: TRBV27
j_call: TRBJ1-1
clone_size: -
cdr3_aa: CASSSIGGTEAFF
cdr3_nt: TGTGCCAGCAGTTCGATAGGAGGCACTGAAGCTTTCTTT

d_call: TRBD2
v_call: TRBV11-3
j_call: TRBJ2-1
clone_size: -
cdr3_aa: CASSLDQGGTSAGNEQFF
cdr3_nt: TGTGCCAGCAGCTTAGATCAAGGGGGGACTAGCGCAGGGAATGAGCAGTTCTTC

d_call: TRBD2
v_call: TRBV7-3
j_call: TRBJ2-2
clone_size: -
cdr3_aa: CASSYKGLDRELFF
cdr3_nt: TGTGCCAGCAGCTATAAAGGACTAGATAGGGAGCTGTTTTTT

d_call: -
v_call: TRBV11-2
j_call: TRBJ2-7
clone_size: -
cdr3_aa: CASSLAQDTYEQYF
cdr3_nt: TGTGCCAGCAGCTTAGCACAGGATACCTACGAGCAGTACTTC

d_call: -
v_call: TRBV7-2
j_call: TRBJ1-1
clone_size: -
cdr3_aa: CASSFGSANTEAFF
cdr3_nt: TGTGCCAGCAGCTTCGGGTCAGCGAACACTGAAGCTTTCTTT

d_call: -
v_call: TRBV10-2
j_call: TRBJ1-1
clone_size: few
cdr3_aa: CASRTGLYTEAFF
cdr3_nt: TGCGCCAGCAGAACCGGGTTATACACTGAAGCTTTCTTT

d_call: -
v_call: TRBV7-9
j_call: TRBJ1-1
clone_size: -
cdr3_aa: CASSFDMNTEAFF
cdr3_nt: TGTGCCAGCAGCTTCGATATGAACACTGAAGCTTTCTTT

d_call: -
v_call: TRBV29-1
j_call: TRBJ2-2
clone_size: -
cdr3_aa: CSVGLITGELFF
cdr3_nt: TGCAGCGTTGGACTTATCACCGGGGAGCTGTTTTTT

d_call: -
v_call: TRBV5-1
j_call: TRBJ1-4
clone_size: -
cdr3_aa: CASSFWEGNEKLFF
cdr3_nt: TGCGCCAGCAGCTTTTGGGAGGGGAATGAAAAACTGTTTTTT